This T cell receptor beta chain was identified in a study of blood T cells in healthy people across ages (dated by TCRdb to between 2014 and 2016). Describing the broader study: Template switching captured roughly one uniquely barcoded TCR beta cDNA molecule per two T cells in model experiments. To track age-related changes in TCR beta repertoire diversity, the study relied on deep sequencing normalized with unique cDNA molecular identifiers. Four age groups were formed from the donors: young (average approximately 15 years), middle-aged (less than 40), aged (about 62) and long-lived (approximately 80). To avoid experimental bias, donors of different ages were spread randomly across the sequencing lanes. For two donors (one aged 18 to 30 and one aged 80 or older), the study analyzed two additional independent replicas of 1 million unique cDNA reads from the same blood draw.

The CDR3 has 13 amino acids, counting the end cysteine and phenylalanine. Just the 39-base CDR3 DNA is kept, in frame starting at base 1. Via the germline V gene, CDR1 is SGHTA and CDR2 FQGNSA. V and J lose 5 bases and 6 bases, and a span of 12 bases separates them. The method was 5' RACE. The run used an Illumina HiSeq 2500. A second PCR of roughly 7 to 11 cycles was performed with a sample-barcoded 5' primer and a J-beta primer mix. A unique molecular identifier was introduced onto each TCR beta cDNA molecule by a template-switch 5' adaptor carrying 12 random nucleotides. At least 2.5 million CDR3-containing paired-end reads were obtained from each sample. First-strand cDNA synthesis was performed from all RNA using the Mint cDNA synthesis kit, with priming by a TRBC-specific oligonucleotide. After uracil-DNA glycosylase treatment, a first 18-cycle PCR used universal primers M1SS and BC2_uni_R on all cDNA. Per the authors' processing: For normalization, 1 million high-quality reads were randomly selected from each sample, with every read carrying a distinct molecular identifier. Instead of being binned into consensus sequences, reads that shared molecular identifiers were thrown out. MiTCR, run with a Q25 quality threshold and the strictest error-elimination algorithm, handled CDR3 identification, clonotype clustering and error correction. A nonparametric unseen species model using Euler transformation provided a lower-bound estimate of total TCR beta diversity. TCRdb trimmed the raw reads at Q25, called clones with MiXCR and kept productive beta chains. Each record represents a unique CDR3 protein, reported with the most common genes and DNA among its rows. TCRdb, not the original authors, processed these V and J calls. In this sample the table shows fewer than 1,000,000 distinct CDR3 sequences, 40% to 50% of which occur a single time. The ten largest clones represent around 18% of the sample.

What the authors observed across the whole study: Total diversity estimates from one million sequenced T cells were considered lower bounds and underestimates. A strong correlation was found between observed TCR beta diversity and the percentage of naive T cells measured by flow cytometry. Compared with the aged group, the long-lived group had more naive CD4+ T cells, fewer expanded clones and increased TCR diversity, suggesting age selection. Observed TCR beta diversity per million T cells fell roughly linearly with age, and a significant reduction was already apparent by age approximately 41. The CMV infection status of donors was not known, potentially confounding age-related changes in expanded clonotypes. Because profiling used bulk unsorted PBMCs, naive and antigen-experienced compartments could not be compared conclusively.

The 40 or so donors, aged about 6 to 100 years, were systemically healthy Caucasian individuals from Russia. Approximately 9.7 milliliters of peripheral blood were drawn from each donor into EDTA-treated Vacutainer tubes. PBMCs were isolated by Ficoll-Paque density-gradient centrifugation, with at least 7 million obtained per sample. Total RNA, at least 5.5 micrograms per sample, was extracted from PBMCs with Trizol reagent. The percentages of naive CD45RAhigh/CD27high T cells were determined by flow cytometry on a PBMC aliquot from every donor. Concerning this clonotype itself: What this receptor recognizes is not known. It has no much larger one-base neighbor in the sample; base qualities were not kept.

The TCR originated in a man in his sixties in good health. The sample was blood. Recombination linked TRBV7-2 to TRBJ2-3; the D region possibly corresponds to TRBD2 (5 bases align). The CDR3 reads as follows: CASSGGKVDTQYF. The nucleotide sequence is TGTGCCAGCAGCGGAGGAAAAGTGGATACGCAGTATTTT.